The 9 T cell receptor beta chains below were found in one sample sequenced in a study of blood T cell repertoires in COVID-19 (dated by TCRdb to between 2020 and 2021). The library was produced with the immunoSEQ multiplex PCR assay. Not all clones reach the TCRdb copy of this immuneACCESS table, which keeps in-frame sequences only. Checked studies attribute under half of the gap to unresolved V genes and leave the rest unexplained. Counted in this sample were about 310,000 clones; almost 90% of them appeared once. Together, the top ten hold around 0.96% of the sample. What was sequenced was peripheral blood. These receptors were collected from a middle-aged woman with COVID-19, enrolled during active disease.

The chain couples TRBV30 to TRBJ2-7; 7 bases fit TRBD1. Trimming at V came to 1 base and at J to 5 bases, leaving 11 bases not matched to a gene. The CDR3 extends over 15 amino acids. Germline CDR1 and CDR2: GTSNPN and SVGIG (reference sequence). The CDR3 nucleotides read TGTGCCTGGAGTGACGGACAGGCCTCCGGGGACGAGCAGTACTTC. It yields the protein CAWSDGQASGDEQYF. Variable domain in full (rest from reference TRBV30 and TRBJ2-7): SQTIHQWPATLVQPVGSPLSLECTVEGTSNPNLYWYRQAAGRGLQLLFYSVGIGQISSEVPQNLSASRPQDRQFILSSKKLLLSDSGFYLCAWSDGQASGDEQYFGPGTRLTVT.

The CDR3 sequence is CASSLGQLMNTEAFF. CDR3 coding DNA: TGTGCCAGCAGCCTGGGACAGCTAATGAACACTGAAGCTTTCTTT. This sequence joins TRBV3-1 (or the pseudogene TRBV3-2) and TRBJ1-1, with 7 bases aligning to TRBD1. V lost 4 bases, J lost 0 bases, and 5 bases stayed unmatched. The CDR3 extends over 15 amino acids. CDR1 and CDR2 from the germline V gene are LGHDT and YNNKEL (reference sequence).

The chain recombines TRBV3-1 (or the pseudogene TRBV3-2) with TRBJ1-3; D remains unclear. Germline loops: CDR1 LGHDT, CDR2 YNNKEL (reference sequence). The CDR3 is made up of 14 amino acids. With 1 base removed from V and 4 bases from J, the gap between germline ends came to 8 bases. The CDR3 region has the DNA TGTGCCAGCAGCCAAGGAGGCCTCGGAAACACCATATATTTT. It specifies CASSQGGLGNTIYF.

The chain combines TRBV6-6 with TRBJ2-1; D might be TRBD1 (5 bases). The CDR3 is made up of 16 amino acids. Germline V gene lookup returns CDR1 MNHNY and CDR2 SVGAGI (reference sequence). V was trimmed by 2 bases and J by 9 bases, leaving 20 bases between them. Written as DNA, the CDR3 is TGTGCCAGCAGTTACGCCCAAATCCAATATAGGGGTGAGCAGTTCTTC. Translation: CASSYAQIQYRGEQFF.

The chain carries TRBV11-3 and TRBJ2-7; D might be TRBD1 (6 bases). V dropped 5 bases and J dropped 7 bases, with 18 bases sitting between them. This CDR3 comprises 14 residues. Germline loops: CDR1 SGHNT, CDR2 YENEEA. CDR3: CASSRDTGSEEQYF. CDR3 bases: TGTGCCAGCAGCCGAGATACAGGGTCGGAGGAGCAGTACTTC.

The rearrangement joins TRBV27 to TRBJ1-1; D possibly corresponds to TRBD1 (6 bases). The CDR3 spans 14 residues. V was shortened by 5 bases and J by 1 base, with 11 bases between the two germline ends. Germline CDR1 and CDR2: MNHEY and SMNVEV (reference sequence). The CDR3 sequence: CASSRQVANTEAFF. In DNA form, the CDR3 reads TGTGCCAGCAGTAGACAGGTCGCGAACACTGAAGCTTTCTTT.

For this clone: At the DNA level, this CDR3 is encoded by other sequences in the same sample as well. The CDR3 nucleotides read TGTGCCAGCAGCTTAGGGCTAGCCCTCTACAATGAGCAGTTCTTC. Translation: CASSLGLALYNEQFF. This chain joins TRBV7-2 and TRBJ2-1; a possible D gene is TRBD2 (5 bases). CDR3 length equals 15 residues. Germline CDR1 is SGHTA and CDR2 is FQGNSA. Trimming pared 1 base from V and 3 bases from J, leaving 10 bases between.

The rearrangement joins TRBV2 to TRBJ1-2; 8 bases line up with TRBD1. From germline, CDR1 is SNHLY and CDR2 FYNNEI. Trimming took 4 bases from V and 7 from J; bases not matched to a gene: 2. The CDR3 has 12 residues. The CDR3, as DNA: TGTGCCAGCAGTGGGACAGGGTTTGGCTACACCTTC. Translating it yields CASSGTGFGYTF.

This chain uses TRBV4-3 with TRBJ2-1; tentatively, D is TRBD2 (6 bases). CDR1 and CDR2 from the germline V gene are LGHNA and YSLEER. The CDR3 is 15 amino acids. The V end lost 5 bases, the J end lost 6 bases, and 17 bases lay between the germline ends. The CDR3 DNA sequence: TGCGCCAGCAGCGAGGGACTGGACTACAGCAATGAGCAGTTCTTC. This gives the protein CASSEGLDYSNEQFF.